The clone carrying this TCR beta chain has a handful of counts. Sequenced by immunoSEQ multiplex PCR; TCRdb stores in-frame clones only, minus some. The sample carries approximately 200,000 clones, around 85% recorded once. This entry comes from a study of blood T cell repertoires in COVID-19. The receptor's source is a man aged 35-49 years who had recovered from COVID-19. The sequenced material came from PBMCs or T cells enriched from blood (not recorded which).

CDR3 bases: TGTGCCAGCAGCTTGGCCAGTCCTGAAAAACTGTTTTTT. Protein: CASSLASPEKLFF. The chain uses TRBV5-6 and TRBJ1-4, with D uncertain. Germline V gene data show CDR1 as SGHDT and CDR2 as YYEEEE. This CDR3 contains 13 residues. Trimming removed 0 bases from V and 7 bases from J, with 7 bases in between.